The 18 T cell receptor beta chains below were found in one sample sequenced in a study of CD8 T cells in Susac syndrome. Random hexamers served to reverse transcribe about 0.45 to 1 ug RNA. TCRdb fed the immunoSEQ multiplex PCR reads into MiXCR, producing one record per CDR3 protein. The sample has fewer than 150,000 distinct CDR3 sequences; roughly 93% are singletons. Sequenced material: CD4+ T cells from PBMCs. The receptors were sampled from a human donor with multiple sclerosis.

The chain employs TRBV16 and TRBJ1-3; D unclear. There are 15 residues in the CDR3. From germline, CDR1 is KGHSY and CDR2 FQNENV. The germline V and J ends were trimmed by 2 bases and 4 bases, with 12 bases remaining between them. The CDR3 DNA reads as TGTGCCAGCAGCCAACGTCGCGCATCCGGAAACACCATATATTTT. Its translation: CASSQRRASGNTIYF.

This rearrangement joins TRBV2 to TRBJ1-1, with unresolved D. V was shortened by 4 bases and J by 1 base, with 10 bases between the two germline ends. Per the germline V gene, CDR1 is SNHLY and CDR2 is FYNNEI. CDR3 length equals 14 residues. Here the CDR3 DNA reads TGTGCCAGCAGTGCCCTACAGAGGAACACTGAAGCTTTCTTT. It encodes CASSALQRNTEAFF.

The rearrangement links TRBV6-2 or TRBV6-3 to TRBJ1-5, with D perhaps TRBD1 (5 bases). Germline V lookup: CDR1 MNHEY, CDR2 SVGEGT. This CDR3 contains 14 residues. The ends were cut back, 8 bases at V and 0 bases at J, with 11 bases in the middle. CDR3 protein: CASRAGISNQPQHF. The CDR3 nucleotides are TGTGCCAGCCGGGCAGGGATTAGCAATCAGCCCCAGCATTTT.

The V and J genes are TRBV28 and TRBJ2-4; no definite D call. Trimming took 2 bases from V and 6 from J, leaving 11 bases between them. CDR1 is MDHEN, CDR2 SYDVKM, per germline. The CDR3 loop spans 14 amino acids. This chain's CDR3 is CASSLQETLNIQYF. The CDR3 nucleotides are TGTGCCAGCAGTTTACAGGAGACATTAAACATTCAGTACTTC.

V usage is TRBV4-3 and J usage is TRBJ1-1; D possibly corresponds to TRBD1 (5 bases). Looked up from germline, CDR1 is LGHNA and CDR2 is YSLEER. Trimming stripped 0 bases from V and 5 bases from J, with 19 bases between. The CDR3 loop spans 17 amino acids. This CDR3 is CASSQDLVRDRSTEAFF. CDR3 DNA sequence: TGCGCCAGCAGCCAAGATTTAGTCCGAGACAGAAGTACTGAAGCTTTCTTT.

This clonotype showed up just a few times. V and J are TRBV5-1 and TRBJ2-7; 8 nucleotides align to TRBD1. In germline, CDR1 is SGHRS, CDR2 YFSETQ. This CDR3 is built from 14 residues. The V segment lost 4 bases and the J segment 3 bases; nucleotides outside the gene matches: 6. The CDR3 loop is CASSTRTGNYEQYF. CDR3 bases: TGCGCCAGCAGCACCCGGACAGGGAACTACGAGCAGTACTTC.

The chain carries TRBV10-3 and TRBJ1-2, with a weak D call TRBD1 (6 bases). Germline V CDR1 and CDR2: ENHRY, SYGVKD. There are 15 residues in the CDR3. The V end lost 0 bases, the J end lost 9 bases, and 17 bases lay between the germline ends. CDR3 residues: CAISESGTGGGSYTF. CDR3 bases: TGTGCCATCAGTGAGTCCGGAACTGGGGGCGGAAGCTACACCTTC.

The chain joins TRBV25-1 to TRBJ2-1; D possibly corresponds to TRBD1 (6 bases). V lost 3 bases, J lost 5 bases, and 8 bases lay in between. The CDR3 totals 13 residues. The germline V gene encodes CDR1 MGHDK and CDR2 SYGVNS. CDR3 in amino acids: CASSDYRDNEQFF. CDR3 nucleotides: TGTGCCAGCAGTGATTACAGGGACAATGAGCAGTTCTTC.

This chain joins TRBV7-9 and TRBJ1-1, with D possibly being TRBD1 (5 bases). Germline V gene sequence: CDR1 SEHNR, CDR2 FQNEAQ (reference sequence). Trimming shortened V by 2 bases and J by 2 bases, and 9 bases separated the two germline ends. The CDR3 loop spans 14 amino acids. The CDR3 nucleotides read TGTGCCAGCAGCTTAATGAGGGGAAACACTGAAGCTTTCTTT. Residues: CASSLMRGNTEAFF.

The DNA for the CDR3 is TGTGCCAGCAGTTTGGCTGGCAGGGGATCTGGAAACACCATATATTTT. It codes for CASSLAGRGSGNTIYF. The rearrangement links TRBV12-3 or TRBV12-4 to TRBJ1-3; D may be TRBD1 (6 bases). With 3 bases removed from V and 1 base from J, the gap between germline ends came to 13 bases. This CDR3 contains 16 residues.

The CDR3 DNA is TGTGCCAGCACCCGGGACGGGCGCTCCTACAATGAGCAGTTCTTC. It yields the protein CASTRDGRSYNEQFF. V gene TRBV7-2 combines with J gene TRBJ2-1; D might be TRBD1 or TRBD2, each matching 5 bases. Germline CDR1 is SGHTA and CDR2 is FQGNSA. The CDR3 loop spans 15 amino acids. Deletions cut 7 bases from V and 0 bases from J, with 13 bases between.

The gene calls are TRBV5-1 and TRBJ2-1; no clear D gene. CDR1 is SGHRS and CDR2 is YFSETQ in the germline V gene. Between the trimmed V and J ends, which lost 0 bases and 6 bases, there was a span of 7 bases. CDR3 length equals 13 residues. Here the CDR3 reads CASSLEGINEQFF. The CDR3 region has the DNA TGCGCCAGCAGCTTGGAAGGGATCAATGAGCAGTTCTTC.

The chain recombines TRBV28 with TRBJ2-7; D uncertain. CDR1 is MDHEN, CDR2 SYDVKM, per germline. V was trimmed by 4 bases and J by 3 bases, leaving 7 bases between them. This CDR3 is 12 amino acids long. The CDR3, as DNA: TGTGCCAGCAGTTCCGCTTTCTACGAGCAGTACTTC. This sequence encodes CASSSAFYEQYF.

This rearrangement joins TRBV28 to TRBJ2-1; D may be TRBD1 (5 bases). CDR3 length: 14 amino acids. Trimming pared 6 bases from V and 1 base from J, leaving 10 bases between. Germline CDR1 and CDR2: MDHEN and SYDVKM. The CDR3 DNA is TGTGCCAGCAGGGCAGGGTCGTCCTACAATGAGCAGTTCTTC. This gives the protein CASRAGSSYNEQFF.

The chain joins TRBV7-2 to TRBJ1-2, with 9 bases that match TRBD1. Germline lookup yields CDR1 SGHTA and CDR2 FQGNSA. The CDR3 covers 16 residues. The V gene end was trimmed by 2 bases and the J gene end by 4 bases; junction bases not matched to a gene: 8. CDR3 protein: CASSLRTGDVPYGYTF. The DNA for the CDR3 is TGTGCCAGCAGCTTACGGACAGGGGATGTTCCCTATGGCTACACCTTC.

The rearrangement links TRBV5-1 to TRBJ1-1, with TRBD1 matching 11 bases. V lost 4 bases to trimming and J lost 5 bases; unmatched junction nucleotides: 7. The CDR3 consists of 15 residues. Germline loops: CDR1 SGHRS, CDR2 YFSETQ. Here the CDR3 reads CASSPGQGAWTEAFF. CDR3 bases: TGCGCCAGCAGCCCAGGACAGGGGGCCTGGACTGAAGCTTTCTTT.

Here the CDR3 DNA reads TGTGCCAGCAGCAAACCCTCCGGCCATAATGAAAAACTGTTTTTT. Translated, it gives CASSKPSGHNEKLFF. The gene calls are TRBV7-2 and TRBJ1-4, with D unclear. This CDR3 spans 15 amino acids. The V end was cut by 5 bases, the J end by 4 bases, with 14 bases between. Germline CDR1 and CDR2: SGHTA and FQGNSA.

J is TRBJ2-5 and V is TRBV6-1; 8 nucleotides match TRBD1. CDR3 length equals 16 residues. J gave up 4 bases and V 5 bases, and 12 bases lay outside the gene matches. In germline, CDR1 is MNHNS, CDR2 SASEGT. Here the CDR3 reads CASSPTGVPQLETQYF. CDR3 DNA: TGTGCCAGCAGTCCGACAGGGGTCCCGCAATTAGAGACCCAGTACTTC.